These T cell receptor beta chains were read from a single sample in a study of shared clonotypes between healthy human individuals. TCRdb's table, derived via immunoSEQ multiplex PCR, lists solely in-frame clones and lacks some. Of hundreds of thousands of clones in the sample, just under 97% were seen once. What was sequenced was naive CD8+ T cells sorted from blood. The receptors here all came from a woman in her 30s in good health. CDR3s include the opening cysteine and the closing phenylalanine or tryptophan. D genes are given only for firm matches. Clone size is not always given. Where it is, it says once, few, many or a class for expanded clones.

size	V	D	J	DNA	CDR3
-	TRBV6-5	-	TRBJ2-3	TGTGCCAGCAGCTTCCATAGCACAGATACGCAGTATTTT	CASSFHSTDTQYF
-	TRBV15	TRBD2	TRBJ2-5	TGTGCCACCAGCCAAGCCGGGACTATCCAAGAGACCCAGTACTTC	CATSQAGTIQETQYF
-	TRBV2	TRBD2	TRBJ2-1	TGTGCCAGCAGTGAAGAGTACCTAGCGGGAGAGGGTAATGAGCAGTTCTTC	CASSEEYLAGEGNEQFF
-	TRBV29-1	-	TRBJ2-3	TGCAGCGTTGTGGGGCCTCAATTCATCACGGGAGATACGCAGTATTTT	CSVVGPQFITGDTQYF
once	TRBV6-1	TRBD2	TRBJ2-1	TGTGCCAGCAGTGCGCCCAGCGGGAGATCTTACAATGAGCAGTTCTTC	CASSAPSGRSYNEQFF
-	TRBV27	-	TRBJ2-3	TGTGCCACCACCTTGCGAGCGTATAGCACAGATACGCAGTATTTT	CATTLRAYSTDTQYF
-	TRBV5-6	-	TRBJ2-3	TGTGCCAGCAGCTTGGCCAGAAGCACAGATACGCAGTATTTT	CASSLARSTDTQYF
-	TRBV5-1	TRBD2	TRBJ2-1	TGCGCCAGCAGCTCCCAGCGGGACGTCTACAATGAGCAGTTCTTC	CASSSQRDVYNEQFF
-	TRBV28	TRBD1	TRBJ1-2	TGTGCCAGCAGTTATGGTCAGGGGGCATATGGCTACACCTTC	CASSYGQGAYGYTF
-	TRBV19	TRBD2	TRBJ2-1	TGTGCCAGTAGTAGGCTGCCGGGACTAGATAGCGATGAGCAGTTCTTC	CASSRLPGLDSDEQFF
-	TRBV27	-	TRBJ2-3	TGTGCCACCGTCGGCGGCCGCACAGATACGCAGTATTTT	CATVGGRTDTQYF
-	TRBV5-4	TRBD2	TRBJ2-3	TGTGCCATCGCAGAGCGGGATAGGGGCACAGATACGCAGTATTTT	CAIAERDRGTDTQYF
-	TRBV10-3	-	TRBJ1-1	TGTGCCATCAGTGATGTTGGTCAGGGAAGAATGAACACTGAAGCTTTCTTT	CAISDVGQGRMNTEAFF
-	TRBV4-1	TRBD2	TRBJ2-7	TGCGCCAGCAGCCAGGTGACTAGCCGTTCCTACGAGCAGTACTTC	CASSQVTSRSYEQYF
-	TRBV13	-	TRBJ2-2	TGTGCCAGCAGCCATTCGGACACCGGGGAGCTGTTTTTT	CASSHSDTGELFF
few	TRBV28	-	TRBJ2-2	TGTGCCAGCAGTTCCGACACCGGGGAGCTGTTTTTT	CASSSDTGELFF
-	TRBV28	-	TRBJ1-3	TGTGCCAGCAGTTTATTTACAGGGTCGGGAAACACCATATATTTT	CASSLFTGSGNTIYF
-	TRBV2	-	TRBJ2-2	TGTGCCAGCCGAGCTCTAGCGCGAAACACCGGGGAGCTGTTTTTT	CASRALARNTGELFF
-	TRBV6-5	-	TRBJ2-7	TGTGCCAGCAGTCCGGATCTCTACGAGCAGTACTTC	CASSPDLYEQYF
-	TRBV27	-	TRBJ1-2	TGTGCCAGCAGTTTATCGCCTCGGGGGGCCAATGGCTACACCTTC	CASSLSPRGANGYTF
-	TRBV5-4	-	TRBJ2-7	TGTGCCAGCAGCTTTGGAGACAGGAGCTACGAGCAGTACTTC	CASSFGDRSYEQYF
-	TRBV9	-	TRBJ2-7	TGTGCCAGCAGCCCGGGCGGCGGAGGTTACGAGCAGTACTTC	CASSPGGGGYEQYF
once	TRBV4-1	-	TRBJ2-2	TGCGCCAGCAGCCTCAGACACCTCTCGAACACCGGGGAGCTGTTTTTT	CASSLRHLSNTGELFF
-	TRBV7-9	-	TRBJ1-4	TGTGCCAGCAGCGCATCGGTTGACACATTATATGAAAAACTGTTTTTT	CASSASVDTLYEKLFF
-	TRBV2	TRBD1	TRBJ2-7	TGTGCCAGCAGCTGGGACAGGGAGTCCTACGAGCAGTACTTC	CASSWDRESYEQYF
-	TRBV6-6	TRBD1	TRBJ2-5	TGTGCCAGCAGCCTAGTCCTGGGACAGATGCAAGAGACCCAGTACTTC	CASSLVLGQMQETQYF
-	TRBV13	TRBD2	TRBJ2-5	TGTGCCAGCAGAGCGGGATCCCACTCAGAGACCCAGTACTTC	CASRAGSHSETQYF
once	TRBV2	-	TRBJ2-7	TGTGCCAGCAGTTCCCGGGACAAGAACTACGAGCAGTACTTC	CASSSRDKNYEQYF
-	TRBV10-3	TRBD1	TRBJ2-7	TGTGCCATAAGACGGGACAGGGGTATCTACGAGCAGTACTTC	CAIRRDRGIYEQYF
-	TRBV15	-	TRBJ2-1	TGTGCCACCAGCAGACAGGATGAGCAGTTCTTC	CATSRQDEQFF
-	TRBV6-5	-	TRBJ2-7	TGTGCCAGCAGTTACTCGTCAGGCTCCCTCTCCTACGAGCAGTACTTC	CASSYSSGSLSYEQYF
-	TRBV5-1	TRBD2	TRBJ2-7	TGCGCCAGCAGCGAGGGACTAGCGGGAGGCCTTAGCTACGAGCAGTACTTC	CASSEGLAGGLSYEQYF
-	TRBV27	-	TRBJ2-1	TGTGCCAGCAGTTTTGGCGGGAACTACAATGAGCAGTTCTTC	CASSFGGNYNEQFF
-	TRBV28	TRBD1	TRBJ2-3	TGTGCCAGCAGGCATCCGGGACAGCTCACAGATACGCAGTATTTT	CASRHPGQLTDTQYF
-	TRBV7-8	TRBD2	TRBJ2-5	TGTGCCAGCAGGCCTAGCGGGCTATACCAAGAGACCCAGTACTTC	CASRPSGLYQETQYF